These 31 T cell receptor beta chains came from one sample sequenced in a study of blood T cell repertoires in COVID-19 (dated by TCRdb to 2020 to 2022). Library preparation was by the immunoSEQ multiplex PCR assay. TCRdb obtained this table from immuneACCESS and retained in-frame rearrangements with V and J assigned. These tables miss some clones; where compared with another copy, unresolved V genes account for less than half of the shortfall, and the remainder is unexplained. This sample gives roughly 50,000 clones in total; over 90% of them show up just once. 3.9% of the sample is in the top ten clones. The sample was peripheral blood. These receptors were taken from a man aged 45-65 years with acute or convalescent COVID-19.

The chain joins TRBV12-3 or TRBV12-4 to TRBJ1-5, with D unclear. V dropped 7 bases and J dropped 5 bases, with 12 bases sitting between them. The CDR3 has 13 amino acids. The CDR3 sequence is CASTPESDQPQHF. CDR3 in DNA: TGTGCCAGCACGCCGGAGAGTGATCAGCCCCAGCATTTT.

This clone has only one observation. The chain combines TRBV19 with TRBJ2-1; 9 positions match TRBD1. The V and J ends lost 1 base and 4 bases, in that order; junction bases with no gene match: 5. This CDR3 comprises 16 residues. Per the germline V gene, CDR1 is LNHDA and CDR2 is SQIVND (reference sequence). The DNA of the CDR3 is TGTGCCAGTAGTATAGGGAGGACAGGGGAATACAATGAGCAGTTCTTC. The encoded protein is CASSIGRTGEYNEQFF.

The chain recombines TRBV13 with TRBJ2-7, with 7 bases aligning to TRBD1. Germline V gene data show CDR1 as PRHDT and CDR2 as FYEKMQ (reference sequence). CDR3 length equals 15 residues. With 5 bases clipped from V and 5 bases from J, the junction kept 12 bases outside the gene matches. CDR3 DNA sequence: TGTGCCAGCAGCGGACAGGCTTTTTTCGGTGACGAGCAGTACTTC. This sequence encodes CASSGQAFFGDEQYF.

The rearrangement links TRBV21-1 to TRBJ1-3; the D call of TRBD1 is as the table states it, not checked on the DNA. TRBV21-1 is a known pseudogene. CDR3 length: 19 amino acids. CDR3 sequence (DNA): TGTGCCAGCAGCAAAGCGTCCACCGGGACAGGTCACTCTGGAAACACCATATATTTT. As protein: CASSKASTGTGHSGNTIYF.

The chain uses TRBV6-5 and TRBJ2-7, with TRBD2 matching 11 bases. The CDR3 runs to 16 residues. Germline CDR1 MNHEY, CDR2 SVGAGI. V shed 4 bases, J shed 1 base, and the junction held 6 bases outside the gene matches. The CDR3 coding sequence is TGTGCCAGCAGTTCCCCCAGACTAGCGGGATCCTACGAGCAGTACTTC. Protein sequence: CASSSPRLAGSYEQYF.

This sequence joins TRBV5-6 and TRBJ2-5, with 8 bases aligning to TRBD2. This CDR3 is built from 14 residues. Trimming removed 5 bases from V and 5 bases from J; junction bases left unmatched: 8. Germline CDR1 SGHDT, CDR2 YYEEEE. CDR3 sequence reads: CASSWREASETQYF. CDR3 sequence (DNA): TGTGCCAGCAGTTGGCGGGAGGCATCGGAGACCCAGTACTTC.

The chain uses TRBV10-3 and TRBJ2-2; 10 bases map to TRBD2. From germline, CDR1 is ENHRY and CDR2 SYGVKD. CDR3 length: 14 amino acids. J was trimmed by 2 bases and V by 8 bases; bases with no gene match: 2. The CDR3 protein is CAIGLAENTGELFF. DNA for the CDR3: TGTGCCATCGGACTAGCGGAAAACACCGGGGAGCTGTTTTTT.

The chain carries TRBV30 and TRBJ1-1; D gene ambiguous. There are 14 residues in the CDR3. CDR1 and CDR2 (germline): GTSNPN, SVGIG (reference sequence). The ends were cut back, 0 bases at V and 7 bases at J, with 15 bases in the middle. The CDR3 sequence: CAWSVPGSMGEAFF. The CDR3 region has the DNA TGTGCCTGGAGTGTACCGGGTTCCATGGGTGAAGCTTTCTTT.

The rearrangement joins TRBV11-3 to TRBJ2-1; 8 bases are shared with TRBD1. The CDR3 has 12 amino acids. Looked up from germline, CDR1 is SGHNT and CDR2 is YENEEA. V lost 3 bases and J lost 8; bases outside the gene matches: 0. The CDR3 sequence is CASSLTGDEQFF. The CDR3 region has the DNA TGTGCCAGCAGCTTGACAGGGGATGAGCAGTTCTTC.

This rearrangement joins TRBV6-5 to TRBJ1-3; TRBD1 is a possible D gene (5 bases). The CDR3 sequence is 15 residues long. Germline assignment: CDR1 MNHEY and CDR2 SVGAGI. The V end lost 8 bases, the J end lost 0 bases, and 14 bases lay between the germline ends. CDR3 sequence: CASPPPGSSGNTIYF. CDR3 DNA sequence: TGTGCCAGCCCCCCACCAGGGTCCTCTGGAAACACCATATATTTT.

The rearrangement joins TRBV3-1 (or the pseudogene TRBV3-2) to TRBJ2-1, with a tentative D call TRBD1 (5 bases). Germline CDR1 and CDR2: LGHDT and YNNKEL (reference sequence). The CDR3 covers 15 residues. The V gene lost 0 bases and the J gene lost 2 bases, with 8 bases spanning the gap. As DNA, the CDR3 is TGTGCCAGCAGCCAAGACAGGGCCACCTACAATGAGCAGTTCTTC. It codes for CASSQDRATYNEQFF.

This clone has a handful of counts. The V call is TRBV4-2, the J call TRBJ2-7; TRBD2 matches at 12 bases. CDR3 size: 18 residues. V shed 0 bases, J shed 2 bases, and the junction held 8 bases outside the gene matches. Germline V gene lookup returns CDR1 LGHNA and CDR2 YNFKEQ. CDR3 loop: CASSQEGLAGGKAYEQYF. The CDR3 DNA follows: TGTGCCAGCAGCCAAGAAGGGCTAGCGGGAGGGAAAGCCTACGAGCAGTACTTC.

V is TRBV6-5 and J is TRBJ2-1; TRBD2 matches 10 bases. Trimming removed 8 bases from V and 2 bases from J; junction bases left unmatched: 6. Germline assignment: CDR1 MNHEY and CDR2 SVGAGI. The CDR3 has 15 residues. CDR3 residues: CASFRTSGTYNEQFF. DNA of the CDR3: TGTGCCAGCTTCCGGACTAGCGGCACCTACAATGAGCAGTTCTTC.

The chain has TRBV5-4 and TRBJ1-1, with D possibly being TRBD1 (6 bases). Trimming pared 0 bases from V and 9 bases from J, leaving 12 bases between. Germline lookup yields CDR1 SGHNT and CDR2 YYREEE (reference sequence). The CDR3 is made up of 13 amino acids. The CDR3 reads CASSLEGGRKAFF. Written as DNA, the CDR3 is TGTGCCAGCAGCTTGGAGGGGGGGCGAAAAGCTTTCTTT.

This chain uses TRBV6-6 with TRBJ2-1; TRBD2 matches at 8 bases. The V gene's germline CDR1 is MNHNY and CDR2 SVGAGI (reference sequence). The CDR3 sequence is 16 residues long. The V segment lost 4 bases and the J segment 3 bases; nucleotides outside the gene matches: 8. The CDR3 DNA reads TGTGCCAGCAGTTGGCGGCTAGCGGGTAACTACAATGAGCAGTTCTTC. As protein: CASSWRLAGNYNEQFF.

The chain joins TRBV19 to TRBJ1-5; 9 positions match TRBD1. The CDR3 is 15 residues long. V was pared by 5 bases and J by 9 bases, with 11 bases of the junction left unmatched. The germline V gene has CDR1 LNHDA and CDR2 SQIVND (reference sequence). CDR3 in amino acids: CASSVSRQGVRPQHF. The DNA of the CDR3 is TGTGCCAGTAGTGTCTCCCGACAGGGGGTTCGGCCCCAGCATTTT. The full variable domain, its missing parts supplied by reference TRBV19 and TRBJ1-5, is DGGITQSPKYLFRKEGQNVTLSCEQNLNHDAMYWYRQDPGQGLRLIYYSQIVNDFQKGDIAEGYSVSREKKESFPLTVTSAQKNPTAFYLCASSVSRQGVRPQHFGDGTRLSIL.

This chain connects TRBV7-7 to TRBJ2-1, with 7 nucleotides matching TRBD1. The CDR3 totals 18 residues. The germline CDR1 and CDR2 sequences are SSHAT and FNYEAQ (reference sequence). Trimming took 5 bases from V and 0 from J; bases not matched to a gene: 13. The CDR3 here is CASSKAETGSSSYNEQFF. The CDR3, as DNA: TGTGCCAGCAGCAAGGCCGAGACAGGGTCCTCCTCCTACAATGAGCAGTTCTTC. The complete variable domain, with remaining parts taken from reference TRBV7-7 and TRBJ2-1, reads GAGVSQSPRYKVTKRGQDVTLRCDPISSHATLYWYQQALGQGPEFLTYFNYEAQPDKSGLPSDRFSAERPEGSISTLTIQRTEQRDSAMYRCASSKAETGSSSYNEQFFGPGTRLTVL.

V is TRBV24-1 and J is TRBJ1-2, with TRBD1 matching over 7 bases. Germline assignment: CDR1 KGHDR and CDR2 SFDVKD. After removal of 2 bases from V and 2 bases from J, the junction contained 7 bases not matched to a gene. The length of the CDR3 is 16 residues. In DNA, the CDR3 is TGTGCCACCAGTGATTCTCGACAGGGACCCAACTATGGCTACACCTTC. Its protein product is CATSDSRQGPNYGYTF.

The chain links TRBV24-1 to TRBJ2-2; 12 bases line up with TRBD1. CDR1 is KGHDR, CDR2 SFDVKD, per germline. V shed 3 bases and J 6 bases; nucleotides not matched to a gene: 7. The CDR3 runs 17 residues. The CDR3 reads CATSDRGQGAHPGELFF. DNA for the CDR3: TGTGCCACCAGTGATCGGGGACAGGGGGCCCATCCCGGGGAGCTGTTTTTT.

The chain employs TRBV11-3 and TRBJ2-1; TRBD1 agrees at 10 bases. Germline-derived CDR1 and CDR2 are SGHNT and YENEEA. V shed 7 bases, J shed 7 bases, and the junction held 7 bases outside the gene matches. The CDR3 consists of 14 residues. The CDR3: CASKPGQGSNEQFF. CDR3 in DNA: TGTGCCAGCAAACCGGGACAGGGGTCAAATGAGCAGTTCTTC.

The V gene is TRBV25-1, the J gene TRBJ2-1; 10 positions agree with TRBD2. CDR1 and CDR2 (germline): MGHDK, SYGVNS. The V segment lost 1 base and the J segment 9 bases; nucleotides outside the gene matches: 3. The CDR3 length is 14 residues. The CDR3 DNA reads TGTGCCAGCAGTGAATTTCTAGCGGGAGCTGAGCAGTTCTTC. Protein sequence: CASSEFLAGAEQFF.

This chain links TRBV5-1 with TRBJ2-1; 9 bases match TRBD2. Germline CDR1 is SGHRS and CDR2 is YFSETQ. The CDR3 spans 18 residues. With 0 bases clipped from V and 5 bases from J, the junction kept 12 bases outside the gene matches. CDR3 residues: CASSLGPPGSGRNNEQFF. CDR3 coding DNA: TGCGCCAGCAGCTTGGGGCCTCCGGGAAGCGGGAGGAACAATGAGCAGTTCTTC.

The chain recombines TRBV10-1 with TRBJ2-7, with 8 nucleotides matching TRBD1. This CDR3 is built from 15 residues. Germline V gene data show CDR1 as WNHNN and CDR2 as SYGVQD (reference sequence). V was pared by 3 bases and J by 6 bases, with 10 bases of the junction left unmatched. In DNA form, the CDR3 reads TGCGCCAGCAGTGATGGGGGCACAGGGGGGCTCGAGCAGTACTTC. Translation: CASSDGGTGGLEQYF.

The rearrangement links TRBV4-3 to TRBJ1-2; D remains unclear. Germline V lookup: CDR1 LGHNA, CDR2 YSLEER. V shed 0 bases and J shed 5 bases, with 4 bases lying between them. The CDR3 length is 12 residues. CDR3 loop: CASSQDAYGYTF. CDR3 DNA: TGCGCCAGCAGCCAAGATGCGTATGGCTACACCTTC.

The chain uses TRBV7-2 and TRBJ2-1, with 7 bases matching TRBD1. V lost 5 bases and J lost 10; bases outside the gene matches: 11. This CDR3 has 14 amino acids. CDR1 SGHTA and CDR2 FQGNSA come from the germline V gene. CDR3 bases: TGTGCCAGCAGCCGCGGACTGCTGACAGGGGAGCAGTTCTTC. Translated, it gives CASSRGLLTGEQFF.

CDR3 DNA: TGTGCCAGCAGCCAAGACACAAACTATGGCTACACCTTC. Its protein product is CASSQDTNYGYTF. This chain connects TRBV3-1 (or the pseudogene TRBV3-2) to TRBJ1-2; the D is unclear. The CDR3 loop spans 13 amino acids. Per germline, CDR1 LGHDT and CDR2 YNNKEL (reference sequence). Deletions cut 0 bases from V and 2 bases from J, with 4 bases between.

CDR3 in amino acids: CASSLGVRDSHRNTIYF. DNA for the CDR3: TGCGCCAGCAGCTTGGGGGTTCGGGACTCGCATAGAAACACCATATATTTT. V and J are TRBV5-1 and TRBJ1-3; the D gene is possibly TRBD1 (5 bases). The germline V gene has CDR1 SGHRS and CDR2 YFSETQ. Trimming cost V 0 bases and J 5 bases, with 18 bases left between them. The CDR3 consists of 17 residues.

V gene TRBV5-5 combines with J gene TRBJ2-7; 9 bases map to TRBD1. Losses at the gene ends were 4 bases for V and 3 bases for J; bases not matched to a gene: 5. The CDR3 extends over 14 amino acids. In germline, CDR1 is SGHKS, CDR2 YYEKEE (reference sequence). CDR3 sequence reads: CASSPWTGDYEQYF. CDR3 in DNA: TGTGCCAGCAGCCCGTGGACAGGGGACTACGAGCAGTACTTC.

The CDR3 spells CASRTLGGHYEQYF. The CDR3 bases are TGTGCCAGCAGGACCTTGGGAGGTCACTACGAGCAGTACTTC. V and J are TRBV6-5 and TRBJ2-7, with D maybe TRBD2 (6 bases). The V end lost 6 bases, the J end lost 3 bases, and 15 bases lay between the germline ends. CDR3 length equals 14 residues. Germline-derived CDR1 and CDR2 are MNHEY and SVGAGI.

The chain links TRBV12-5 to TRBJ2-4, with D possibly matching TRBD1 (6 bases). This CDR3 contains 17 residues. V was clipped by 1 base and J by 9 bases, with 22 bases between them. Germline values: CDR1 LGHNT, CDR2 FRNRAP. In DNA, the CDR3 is TGTGCTAGTGGTTTGGGCAGACAGGTCCAGTTTGACAGCATTCAGTACTTC. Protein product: CASGLGRQVQFDSIQYF.

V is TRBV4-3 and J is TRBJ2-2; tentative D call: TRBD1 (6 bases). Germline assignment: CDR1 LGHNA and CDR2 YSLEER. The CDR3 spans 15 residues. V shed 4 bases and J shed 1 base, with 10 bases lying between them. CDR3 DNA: TGCGCCAGCAGCCTGGACAGCCAGAACACCGGGGAGCTGTTTTTT. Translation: CASSLDSQNTGELFF.